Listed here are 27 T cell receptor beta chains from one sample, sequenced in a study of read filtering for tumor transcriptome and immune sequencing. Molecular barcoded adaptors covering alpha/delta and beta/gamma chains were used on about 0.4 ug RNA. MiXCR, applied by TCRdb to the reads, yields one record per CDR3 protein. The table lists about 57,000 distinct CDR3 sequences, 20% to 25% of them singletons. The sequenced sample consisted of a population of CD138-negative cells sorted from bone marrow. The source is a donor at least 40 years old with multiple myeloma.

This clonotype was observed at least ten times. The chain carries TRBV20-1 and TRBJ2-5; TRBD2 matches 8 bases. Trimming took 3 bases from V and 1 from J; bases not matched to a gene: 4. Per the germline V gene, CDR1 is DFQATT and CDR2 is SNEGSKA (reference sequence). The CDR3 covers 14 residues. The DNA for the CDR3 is TGCAGTGCTAGCCTAGCGGGCACCCAAGAGACCCAGTACTTC. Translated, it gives CSASLAGTQETQYF.

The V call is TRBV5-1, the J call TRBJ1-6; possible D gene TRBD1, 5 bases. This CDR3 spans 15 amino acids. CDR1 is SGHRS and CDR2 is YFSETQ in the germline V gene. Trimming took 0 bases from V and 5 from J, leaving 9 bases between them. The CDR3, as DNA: TGCGCCAGCAGCTTGGACAGGAGCGATAATTCACCCCTCCACTTT. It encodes CASSLDRSDNSPLHF.

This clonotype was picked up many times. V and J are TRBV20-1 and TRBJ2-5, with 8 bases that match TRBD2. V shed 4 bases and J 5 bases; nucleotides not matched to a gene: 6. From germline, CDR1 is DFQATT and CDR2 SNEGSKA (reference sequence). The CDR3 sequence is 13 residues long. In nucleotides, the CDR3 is TGCAGTGCTAAAGTTAGCGGGACCGAGACCCAGTACTTC. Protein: CSAKVSGTETQYF.

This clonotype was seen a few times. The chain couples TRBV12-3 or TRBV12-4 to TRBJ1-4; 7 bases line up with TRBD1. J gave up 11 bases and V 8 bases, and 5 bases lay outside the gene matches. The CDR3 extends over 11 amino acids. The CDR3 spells CASGLQGKLFF. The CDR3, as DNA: TGTGCCAGCGGCTTACAGGGGAAACTGTTTTTT.

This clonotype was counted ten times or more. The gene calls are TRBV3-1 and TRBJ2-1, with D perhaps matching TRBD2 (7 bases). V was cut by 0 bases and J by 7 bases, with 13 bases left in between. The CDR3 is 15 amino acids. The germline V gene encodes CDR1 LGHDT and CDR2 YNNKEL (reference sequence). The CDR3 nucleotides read TGTGCCAGCAGCCAAGAGGGGGGGGCGAAGAATGAGCAGTTCTTC. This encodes CASSQEGGAKNEQFF.

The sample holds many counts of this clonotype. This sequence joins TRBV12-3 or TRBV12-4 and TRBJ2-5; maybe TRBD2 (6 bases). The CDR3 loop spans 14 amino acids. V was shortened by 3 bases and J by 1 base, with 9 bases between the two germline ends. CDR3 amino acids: CASSFGTVQETQYF. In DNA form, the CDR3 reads TGTGCCAGCAGTTTTGGGACTGTCCAAGAGACCCAGTACTTC.

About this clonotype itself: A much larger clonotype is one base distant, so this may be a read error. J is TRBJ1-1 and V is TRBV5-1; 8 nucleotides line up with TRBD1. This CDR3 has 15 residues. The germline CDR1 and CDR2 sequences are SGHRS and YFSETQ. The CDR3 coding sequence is TGCGCCGGCAGCACCGGACAGGGATGGGACACTGAAGCTTTCTTT. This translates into CAGSTGQGWDTEAFF.

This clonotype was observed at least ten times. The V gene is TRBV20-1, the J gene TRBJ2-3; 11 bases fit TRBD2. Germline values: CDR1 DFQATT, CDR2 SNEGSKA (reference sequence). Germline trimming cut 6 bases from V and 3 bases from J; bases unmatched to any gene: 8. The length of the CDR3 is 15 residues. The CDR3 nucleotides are TGCAGTGCCCCCTTAGCGGGGGGGCGTACAGATACGCAGTATTTT. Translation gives CSAPLAGGRTDTQYF.

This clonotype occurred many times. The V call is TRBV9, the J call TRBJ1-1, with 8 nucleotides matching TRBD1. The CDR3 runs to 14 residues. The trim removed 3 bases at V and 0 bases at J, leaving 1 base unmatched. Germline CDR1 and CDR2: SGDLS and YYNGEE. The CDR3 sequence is CASSAGQVNTEAFF. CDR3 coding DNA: TGTGCCAGCAGCGCGGGACAGGTGAACACTGAAGCTTTCTTT. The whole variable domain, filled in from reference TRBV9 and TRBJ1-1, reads DSGVTQTPKHLITATGQRVTLRCSPRSGDLSVYWYQQSLDQGLQFLIQYYNGEERAKGNILERFSAQQFPDLHSELNLSSLELGDSALYFCASSAGQVNTEAFFGQGTRLTVV.

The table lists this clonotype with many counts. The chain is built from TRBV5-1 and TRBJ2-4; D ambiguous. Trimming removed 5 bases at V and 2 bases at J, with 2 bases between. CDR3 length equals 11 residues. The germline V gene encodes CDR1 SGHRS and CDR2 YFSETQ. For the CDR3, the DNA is TGCGCCAGCAGTTCCAAAAACATTCAGTACTTC. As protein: CASSSKNIQYF.

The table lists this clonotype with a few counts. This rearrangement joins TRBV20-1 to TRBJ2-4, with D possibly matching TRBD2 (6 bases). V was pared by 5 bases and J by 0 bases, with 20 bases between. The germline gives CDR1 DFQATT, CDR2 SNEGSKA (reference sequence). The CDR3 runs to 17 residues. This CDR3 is CSAGLKGLIVAKNIQYF. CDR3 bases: TGCAGTGCTGGCCTGAAGGGACTGATAGTAGCCAAAAACATTCAGTACTTC.

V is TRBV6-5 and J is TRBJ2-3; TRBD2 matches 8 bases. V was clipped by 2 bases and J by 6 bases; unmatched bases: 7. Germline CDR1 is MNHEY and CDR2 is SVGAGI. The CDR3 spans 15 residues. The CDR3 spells CASSYRAGAVDTQYF. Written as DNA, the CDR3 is TGTGCCAGCAGTTACAGAGCGGGGGCGGTGGATACGCAGTATTTT.

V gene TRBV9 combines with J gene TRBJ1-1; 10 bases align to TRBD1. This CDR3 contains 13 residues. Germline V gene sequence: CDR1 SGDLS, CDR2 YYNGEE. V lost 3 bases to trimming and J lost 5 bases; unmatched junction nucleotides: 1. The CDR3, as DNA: TGTGCCAGCAGCGGGGGACAGGGGACTGAAGCTTTCTTT. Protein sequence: CASSGGQGTEAFF.

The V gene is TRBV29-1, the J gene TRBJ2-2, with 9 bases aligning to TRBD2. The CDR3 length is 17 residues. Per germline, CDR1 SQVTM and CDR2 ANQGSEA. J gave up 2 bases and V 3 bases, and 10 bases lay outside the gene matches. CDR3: CSVDKGAGGFNTGELFF. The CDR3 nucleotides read TGCAGCGTTGATAAGGGAGCGGGAGGATTTAACACCGGGGAGCTGTTTTTT.

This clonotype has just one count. CDR3 residues: CASSLEGSEKLFF. In nucleotides, the CDR3 is TGTGCCAGCAGCTTAGAGGGGAGTGAAAAACTGTTTTTT. The rearrangement links TRBV7-9 to TRBJ1-4, with D tentatively TRBD1 (5 bases). Looked up from germline, CDR1 is SEHNR and CDR2 is FQNEAQ (reference sequence). This CDR3 is built from 13 residues. V was trimmed by 1 base and J by 7 bases, leaving 7 bases between them.

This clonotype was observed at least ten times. CDR3 nucleotides: TGCAGCGTCGGAGCTGAGGATGAAAAACTGTTTTTT. Its protein product is CSVGAEDEKLFF. The rearrangement uses TRBV29-1 and TRBJ1-4; no definite D call. Germline V lookup: CDR1 SQVTM, CDR2 ANQGSEA. V was trimmed by 6 bases and J by 6 bases, leaving 11 bases between them. This CDR3 contains 12 residues.

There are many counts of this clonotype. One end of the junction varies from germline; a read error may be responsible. In DNA form, the CDR3 reads TGCGCCAGCAGTGATCGGCAGGGCGACAACACTCAAGCTTTCTTT. This translates into CASSDRQGDNTQAFF. The chain recombines TRBV10-1 with TRBJ1-1, with D possibly TRBD1 on 5 matching bases. The CDR3 runs 15 residues. Germline lookup yields CDR1 WNHNN and CDR2 SYGVQD (reference sequence).

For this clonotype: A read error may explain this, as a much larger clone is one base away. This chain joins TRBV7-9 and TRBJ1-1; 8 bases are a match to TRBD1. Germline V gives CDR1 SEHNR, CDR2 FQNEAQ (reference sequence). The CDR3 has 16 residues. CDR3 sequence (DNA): TGTGCCAGCAGCCCCGGGGGCGACAGGGGAGGGACTGAAGCTCTCTTT. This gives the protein CASSPGGDRGGTEALF.

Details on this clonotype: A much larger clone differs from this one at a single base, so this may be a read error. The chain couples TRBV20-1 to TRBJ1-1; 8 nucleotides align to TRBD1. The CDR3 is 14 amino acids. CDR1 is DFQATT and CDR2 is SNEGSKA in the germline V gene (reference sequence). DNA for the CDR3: TGCGGTGCTAGGAACCCACAGGGGGGCACTGAAGCTTTCTTT. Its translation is CGARNPQGGTEAFF.

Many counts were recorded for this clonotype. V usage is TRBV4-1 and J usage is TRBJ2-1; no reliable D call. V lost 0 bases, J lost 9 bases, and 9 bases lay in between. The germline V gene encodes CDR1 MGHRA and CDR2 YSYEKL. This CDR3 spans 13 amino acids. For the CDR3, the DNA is TGCGCCAGCAGCCAAGAGGCCAGTTCTGAGCAGTTCTTC. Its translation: CASSQEASSEQFF.

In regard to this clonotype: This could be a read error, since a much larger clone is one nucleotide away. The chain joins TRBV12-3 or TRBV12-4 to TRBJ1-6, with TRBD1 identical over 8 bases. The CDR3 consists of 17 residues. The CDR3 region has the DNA TGTGCCAGCAGTTTAGCGTACAGGGGGGTGTATAATTCACCCCTCCGCTTT. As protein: CASSLAYRGVYNSPLRF.

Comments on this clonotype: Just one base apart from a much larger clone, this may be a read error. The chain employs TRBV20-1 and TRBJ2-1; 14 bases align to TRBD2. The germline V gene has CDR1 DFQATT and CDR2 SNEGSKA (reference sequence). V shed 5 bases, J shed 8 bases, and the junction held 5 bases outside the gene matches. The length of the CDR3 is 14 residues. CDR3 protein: CSAAGTSGSDEQFF. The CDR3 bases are TGCAGTGCTGCTGGGACTAGCGGGAGCGATGAGCAGTTCTTC.

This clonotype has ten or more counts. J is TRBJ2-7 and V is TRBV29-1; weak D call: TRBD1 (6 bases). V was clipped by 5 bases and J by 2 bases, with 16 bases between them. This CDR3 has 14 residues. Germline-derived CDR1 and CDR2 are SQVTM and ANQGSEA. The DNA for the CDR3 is TGCAGCGTTTTGAACGGACAGATGCCCTACGAGCAGTACTTC. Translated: CSVLNGQMPYEQYF.

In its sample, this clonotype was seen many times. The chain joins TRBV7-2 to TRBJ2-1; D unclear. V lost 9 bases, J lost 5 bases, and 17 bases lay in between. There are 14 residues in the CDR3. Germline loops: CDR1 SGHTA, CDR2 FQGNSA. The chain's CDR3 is CASGPAPKHNEQFF. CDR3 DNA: TGTGCCAGTGGGCCGGCCCCTAAACACAATGAGCAGTTCTTC.

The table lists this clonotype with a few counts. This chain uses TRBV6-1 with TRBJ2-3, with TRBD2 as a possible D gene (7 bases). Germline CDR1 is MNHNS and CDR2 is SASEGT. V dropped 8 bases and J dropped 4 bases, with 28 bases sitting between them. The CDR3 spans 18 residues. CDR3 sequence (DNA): TGTGCCAGCGGGGGGACGTTCTCGGGGGGCCGGTATGCAGATACGCAGTATTTT. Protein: CASGGTFSGGRYADTQYF.

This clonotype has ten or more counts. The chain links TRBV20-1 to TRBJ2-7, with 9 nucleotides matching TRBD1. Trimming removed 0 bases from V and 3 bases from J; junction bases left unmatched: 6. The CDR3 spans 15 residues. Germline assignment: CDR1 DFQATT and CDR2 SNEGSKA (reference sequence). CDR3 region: CSARDYGTGNYEQYF. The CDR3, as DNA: TGCAGTGCTAGAGACTACGGGACAGGGAACTACGAGCAGTACTTC.

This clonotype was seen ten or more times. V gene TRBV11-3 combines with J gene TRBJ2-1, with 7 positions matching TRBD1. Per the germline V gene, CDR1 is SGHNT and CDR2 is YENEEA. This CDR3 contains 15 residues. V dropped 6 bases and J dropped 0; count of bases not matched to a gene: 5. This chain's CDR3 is CASSLRQGSYNEQFF. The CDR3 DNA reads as TGTGCCAGCAGTTTACGACAGGGCTCCTACAATGAGCAGTTCTTC. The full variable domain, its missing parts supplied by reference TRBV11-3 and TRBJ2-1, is EAGVVQSPRYKIIEKKQPVAFWCNPISGHNTLYWYLQNLGQGPELLIRYENEEAVDDSQLPKDRFSAERLKGVDSTLKIQPAELGDSAVYLCASSLRQGSYNEQFFGPGTRLTVL.